These 16 T cell receptor beta chains came from one sample sequenced in a study of cytomegalovirus exposure and HLA in healthy donors. The study ran its PCR with 60 Vbeta and 13 Jbeta primers. Repertoires were generated with immunoSEQ multiplex PCR, while TCRdb's copy carries only in-frame clones and drops some. The sample records about 120,000 clones, 70% to 80% being singletons. Sample: PBMCs. These receptors all stem from a woman younger than 30 in good health and CMV-seronegative.

V and J are TRBV7-9 and TRBJ2-2; a possible D gene is TRBD2 (6 bases). This CDR3 is built from 17 residues. V was trimmed by 3 bases and J by 6 bases, leaving 20 bases between them. CDR1 SEHNR and CDR2 FQNEAQ come from the germline V gene (reference sequence). The CDR3 nucleotides read TGTGCCAGCAGCTTCCCGGGGGACTCCCCGTGGGCCGGGGAGCTGTTTTTT. Translating it yields CASSFPGDSPWAGELFF. The entire variable domain, with the rest obtained from reference TRBV7-9 and TRBJ2-2, is as follows: DTGVSQNPRHKITKRGQNVTFRCDPISEHNRLYWYRQTLGQGPEFLTYFQNEAQLEKSRLLSDRFSAERPKGSFSTLEIQRTEQGDSAMYLCASSFPGDSPWAGELFFGEGSRLTVL.

The V and J genes are TRBV5-4 and TRBJ1-2; tentatively, D is TRBD1 (5 bases). The CDR3 is 14 amino acids. V was cut by 0 bases and J by 0 bases, with 6 bases left in between. Germline V gives CDR1 SGHNT, CDR2 YYREEE (reference sequence). The CDR3 loop reads CASSLAGANYGYTF. The DNA for the CDR3 is TGTGCCAGCAGCTTGGCGGGGGCTAACTATGGCTACACCTTC.

J is TRBJ1-1 and V is TRBV30; the D is unclear. Trimming removed 0 bases from V and 10 bases from J, with 9 bases in between. CDR3 size: 11 residues. Germline CDR1 is GTSNPN and CDR2 is SVGIG (reference sequence). The CDR3 nucleotides are TGTGCCTGGAGTGTAGGAGGGAGAGCTTTCTTT. Its translation: CAWSVGGRAFF. Complete variable domain (other parts from reference TRBV30 and TRBJ1-1): SQTIHQWPATLVQPVGSPLSLECTVEGTSNPNLYWYRQAAGRGLQLLFYSVGIGQISSEVPQNLSASRPQDRQFILSSKKLLLSDSGFYLCAWSVGGRAFFGQGTRLTVV.

The chain joins TRBV5-1 to TRBJ1-2, with a tentative D call TRBD1 (6 bases). Trimming cost V 2 bases and J 5 bases, with 16 bases left between them. Germline CDR1 and CDR2: SGHRS and YFSETQ. This CDR3 spans 15 amino acids. CDR3 amino acids: CASSFSASGEYGYTF. In DNA, the CDR3 is TGCGCCAGCAGCTTTTCGGCCTCAGGGGAGTATGGCTACACCTTC.

DNA of the CDR3: TGCGCCAGCAGCTCCACACCCGACAGGGCGAGAACTGAAGCTTTCTTT. Amino acid sequence: CASSSTPDRARTEAFF. The chain employs TRBV5-1 and TRBJ1-1; 7 bases are a match to TRBD1. Per germline, CDR1 SGHRS and CDR2 YFSETQ. The CDR3 contains 16 residues. Germline trimming cut 3 bases from V and 5 bases from J; bases unmatched to any gene: 13.

The genes are TRBV7-2 and TRBJ2-1; 11 bases line up with TRBD1. Trimming cost V 3 bases and J 9 bases; bases outside gene matches: 16. Germline CDR1 reads SGHTA; CDR2 reads FQGNSA. CDR3 length: 18 amino acids. The CDR3 nucleotides read TGTGCCAGCAGCTTCCGGACAGGGGGCCCGCTGGCCCGGAGTGAGCAGTTCTTC. Translated: CASSFRTGGPLARSEQFF.

This rearrangement joins TRBV10-3 to TRBJ1-5; a weak D match, TRBD1 (5 bases). Germline CDR1 is ENHRY and CDR2 is SYGVKD. Trimming removed 3 bases at V and 6 bases at J, with 15 bases between. This CDR3 comprises 15 residues. The CDR3, as DNA: TGTGCCATCAGTGAAGGTTCAGGGTTCGGTCAGCCCCAGCATTTT. Its translation: CAISEGSGFGQPQHF.

The chain uses TRBV19 and TRBJ1-2; D uncertain. The germline V gene has CDR1 LNHDA and CDR2 SQIVND (reference sequence). V shed 4 bases and J shed 6 bases, with 6 bases lying between them. This CDR3 is 11 amino acids long. The CDR3 DNA reads as TGTGCCAGTAGTAAGCGGGATGGCTACACCTTC. Amino acid sequence: CASSKRDGYTF. The full variable domain, its missing parts supplied by reference TRBV19 and TRBJ1-2, is DGGITQSPKYLFRKEGQNVTLSCEQNLNHDAMYWYRQDPGQGLRLIYYSQIVNDFQKGDIAEGYSVSREKKESFPLTVTSAQKNPTAFYLCASSKRDGYTFGSGTRLTVV.

This rearrangement joins TRBV28 to TRBJ2-5, with 10 bases matching TRBD1. CDR1 MDHEN and CDR2 SYDVKM come from the germline V gene. The CDR3 extends over 14 amino acids. V lost 2 bases and J lost 3; bases outside the gene matches: 0. This CDR3 is CASSLGQGEETQYF. The CDR3, as DNA: TGTGCCAGCAGTTTAGGACAGGGGGAAGAGACCCAGTACTTC.

The chain recombines TRBV4-1 with TRBJ2-5, with 13 nucleotides matching TRBD2. Germline CDR1 and CDR2: MGHRA and YSYEKL. This CDR3 comprises 16 residues. Unmatched junction bases numbered 3, after V lost 3 bases and J lost 2 bases. The CDR3, as DNA: TGCGCCAGCAGCCATCGACTAGCGGGGGGACAAGAGACCCAGTACTTC. Amino acid sequence: CASSHRLAGGQETQYF.

This clone was detected only a few times. The V call is TRBV7-2, the J call TRBJ1-5; D not resolved. Germline V gene data show CDR1 as SGHTA and CDR2 as FQGNSA. Trimming shortened V by 5 bases and J by 1 base, and 15 bases separated the two germline ends. The CDR3 runs 16 residues. CDR3 in DNA: TGTGCCAGCAGCACCCTAGGCGGTACCAGCAATCAGCCCCAGCATTTT. Translated, it gives CASSTLGGTSNQPQHF.

About this clone: Distinct nucleotide sequences in the sample also encode this CDR3. The chain combines TRBV5-8 with TRBJ1-5; unclear D gene. Germline V gene sequence: CDR1 SGHTS, CDR2 YDEGEE. Trimming took off 0 bases at V and 3 bases at J, with 4 bases between the two ends. There are 13 residues in the CDR3. CDR3: CASSLAPNQPQHF. The CDR3 DNA reads as TGTGCCAGCAGCTTGGCTCCCAATCAGCCCCAGCATTTT. The full variable domain, its missing parts supplied by reference TRBV5-8 and TRBJ1-5, is EAGVTQSPTHLIKTRGQQATLRCSPISGHTSVYWYQQALGLGLQFLLWYDEGEERNRGNFPPRFSGRQFPNYSSELNVNALELEDSALYLCASSLAPNQPQHFGDGTRLSIL.

This sequence joins TRBV27 and TRBJ2-1; the match to TRBD1 covers 9 bases. V trimming: 4 bases; J trimming: 8 bases; junction bases outside the gene matches: 9. This CDR3 spans 15 amino acids. Germline CDR1 and CDR2: MNHEY and SMNVEV (reference sequence). The CDR3 region has the DNA TGTGCCAGCAGTTCCGCCGGGACAGGGTTGTATGAGCAGTTCTTC. This codes for CASSSAGTGLYEQFF.

The chain joins TRBV4-1 to TRBJ2-5; 10 nucleotides match TRBD2. The ends lost 2 bases at V and 1 base at J; junction bases unmatched: 10. The germline CDR1 and CDR2 sequences are MGHRA and YSYEKL. The CDR3 is 18 amino acids. The CDR3 DNA reads as TGCGCCAGCAGCCAATACAGCGGGGGGGCTCGAGGCCAAGAGACCCAGTACTTC. Translating gives CASSQYSGGARGQETQYF.

This CDR3 is CASVRTSGGYRHYEQYF. The DNA of the CDR3 is TGTGCCAGCGTCAGGACTAGCGGGGGGTATCGCCACTACGAGCAGTACTTC. The chain carries TRBV13 and TRBJ2-7; 14 bases align to TRBD2. Germline V lookup: CDR1 PRHDT, CDR2 FYEKMQ (reference sequence). The CDR3 has 17 residues. The V segment lost 8 bases and the J segment 3 bases; nucleotides outside the gene matches: 12. The full variable domain, with the rest looked up from reference TRBV13 and TRBJ2-7, is AAGVIQSPRHLIKEKRETATLKCYPIPRHDTVYWYQQGPGQDPQFLISFYEKMQSDKGSIPDRFSAQQFSDYHSELNMSSLELGDSALYFCASVRTSGGYRHYEQYFGPGTRLTVT.

This clone was recorded a few times. The chain has TRBV10-3 and TRBJ2-1, with 11 bases fitting TRBD2. The CDR3 totals 16 residues. Germline CDR1 reads ENHRY; CDR2 reads SYGVKD. Losses at the gene ends were 4 bases for V and 8 bases for J; bases not matched to a gene: 10. In DNA form, the CDR3 reads TGTGCCATCAGTGCAAGTCCAGGACTAGCGGGCCATGAGCAGTTCTTC. Protein: CAISASPGLAGHEQFF.